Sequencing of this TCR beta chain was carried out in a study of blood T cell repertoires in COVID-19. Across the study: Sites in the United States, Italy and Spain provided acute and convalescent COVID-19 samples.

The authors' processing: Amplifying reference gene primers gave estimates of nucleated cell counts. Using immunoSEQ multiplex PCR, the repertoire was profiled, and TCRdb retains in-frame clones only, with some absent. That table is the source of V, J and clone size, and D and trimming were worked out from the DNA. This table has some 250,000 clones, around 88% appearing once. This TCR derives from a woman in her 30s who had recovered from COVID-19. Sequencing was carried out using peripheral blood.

CDR3 sequence: CASTPGLAGGPSTDTQYF. As DNA, the CDR3 is TGTGCCAGCACCCCGGGACTAGCGGGGGGACCTAGCACAGATACGCAGTATTTT. This chain joins TRBV6-8 and TRBJ2-3, with 15 bases identical to TRBD2. Germline V gene lookup returns CDR1 MNHGY and CDR2 SAAAGT. V lost 7 bases, J lost 0 bases, and 8 bases stayed unmatched. This CDR3 contains 18 residues.